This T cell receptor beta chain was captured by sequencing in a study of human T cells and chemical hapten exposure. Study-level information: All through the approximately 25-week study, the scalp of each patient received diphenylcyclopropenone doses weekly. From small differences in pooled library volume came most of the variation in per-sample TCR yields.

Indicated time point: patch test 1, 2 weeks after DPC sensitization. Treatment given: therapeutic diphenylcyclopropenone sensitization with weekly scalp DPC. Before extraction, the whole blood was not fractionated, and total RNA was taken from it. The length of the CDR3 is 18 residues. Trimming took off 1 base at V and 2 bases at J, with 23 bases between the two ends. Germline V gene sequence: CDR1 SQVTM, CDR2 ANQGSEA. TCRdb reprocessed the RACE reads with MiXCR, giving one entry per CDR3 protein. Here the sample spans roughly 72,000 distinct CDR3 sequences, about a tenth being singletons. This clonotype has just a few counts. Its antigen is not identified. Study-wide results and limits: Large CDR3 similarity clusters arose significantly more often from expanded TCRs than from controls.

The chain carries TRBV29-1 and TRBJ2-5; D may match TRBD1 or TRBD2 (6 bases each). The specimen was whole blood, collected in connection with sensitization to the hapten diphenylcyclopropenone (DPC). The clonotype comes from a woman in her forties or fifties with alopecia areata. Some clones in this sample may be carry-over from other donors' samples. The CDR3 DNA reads TGCAGCGTTGAAGGAGAAGGGGGGACGCCTTTATCACAAGAGACCCAGTACTTC. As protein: CSVEGEGGTPLSQETQYF.